These T cell receptor beta chains were read from a single sample in a study of blood T cell repertoires in COVID-19. Sequencing used immunoSEQ multiplex PCR; TCRdb keeps in-frame clones, though not all of them. The table includes some 120,000 clones, more than 75% detected once. The sample was peripheral blood. Receptors originate from a man between 45 and 60 years old with acute or convalescent COVID-19. CDR3s include the opening cysteine and the closing phenylalanine or tryptophan. A D gene is named only where the DNA matches it firmly. The size entry is marked missing in some rows and otherwise reads once, few, many or a size class.

size	V	D	J	DNA	CDR3
-	TRBV5-5	-	TRBJ1-2	TGTGCCAGCAGGCGTGTAACAGACGCTATGTATGGCTACACCTTC	CASRRVTDAMYGYTF
-	TRBV5-8	TRBD1	TRBJ1-2	TGTGCCAGCAGCAGGGGACAGGGGGACTATGGCTACACCTTC	CASSRGQGDYGYTF
-	TRBV4-1	-	TRBJ2-2	TGCGCCAGCAGCCAAGACCCAGGGTGGCCCACCGGGGAGCTGTTTTTT	CASSQDPGWPTGELFF
-	TRBV2	TRBD2	TRBJ2-3	TGTGCCAGCAGTGCGGGTAGCGGGATCACCTCAGATACGCAGTATTTT	CASSAGSGITSDTQYF
-	TRBV19	-	TRBJ1-5	TGTGCCAGTAGTCCCAGACAGGCCCCCGAACAGCCCCAGCATTTT	CASSPRQAPEQPQHF
-	TRBV30	-	TRBJ2-6	TGTGCCTGGAGTGTAGGGGTCTCTGGGGCCAACGTCCTGACTTTC	CAWSVGVSGANVLTF
-	TRBV19	TRBD1	TRBJ1-2	TGTGCCAGTAGTACCTCCAGGGGGAGCTATGGCTACACCTTC	CASSTSRGSYGYTF
-	TRBV19	-	TRBJ2-4	TGTGCCAGTAGTACGTCGGCGGGAAACATTCAGTACTTC	CASSTSAGNIQYF
-	TRBV5-1	TRBD2	TRBJ2-7	TGCGCCAGCAGCCTAGCGGGACTAATTAGGGGCTCCGAGCAGTACTTC	CASSLAGLIRGSEQYF
-	TRBV13	-	TRBJ2-5	TGTGCCAGCAGCACCCTCGGAAGGGGGCAAGAGACCCAGTACTTC	CASSTLGRGQETQYF
-	TRBV27	TRBD1	TRBJ1-2	TGTGCCAGCAGTTCAACCCCTCAGACAGGGGGGTTCAATGGCTACACCTTC	CASSSTPQTGGFNGYTF
few	TRBV2	TRBD2	TRBJ2-1	TGTGCCAGCAGTGAGGCCTTAGGGACTAGCGGGAAAGGTGAGCAGTTCTTC	CASSEALGTSGKGEQFF
-	TRBV6-4	TRBD2	TRBJ2-1	TGTGCCAGCAGCGGACTAGCGGGAGTAAATGAGCAGTTCTTC	CASSGLAGVNEQFF
-	TRBV11-3	-	TRBJ2-3	TGTGCCAGCAGCTTAGGGGAGTGGATGGCTACCACAGATACGCAGTATTTT	CASSLGEWMATTDTQYF
-	TRBV21-1	-	TRBJ2-7	TGTGCCAAGCCGGGACAGGGCCCTTACGAGCAGTACTTC	CAKPGQGPYEQYF
-	TRBV19	-	TRBJ1-1	TGTGCCAGTACGGGGGGTTGGACTGAAGCTTTCTTT	CASTGGWTEAFF
-	TRBV6-6	TRBD2	TRBJ2-7	TGTGCCAGCAGTAGAGGGACTAGCGGGAACTACGAGCAGTACTTC	CASSRGTSGNYEQYF
-	TRBV5-4	-	TRBJ2-5	TGTGCCAGCAGCTTTCTGAGGGAGACCCAGTACTTC	CASSFLRETQYF
few	TRBV7-8	TRBD2	TRBJ2-1	TGTGCCAGCAGCTTAGTAGCGGGGAGCTCCTACAATGAGCAGTTCTTC	CASSLVAGSSYNEQFF
-	TRBV21-1	-	TRBJ1-6	TGTGCCAGCAGTTTCACGCCGCGGTCAAGCTCCTATAATTCACCCCTCCACTTT	CASSFTPRSSSYNSPLHF
-	TRBV7-9	-	TRBJ2-5	TGTGCCAGCAGCGAGGACAGACCTCAAGAGACCCAGTACTTC	CASSEDRPQETQYF
-	TRBV24-1	-	TRBJ2-1	TGTGCCACCAGTGATTTCCGTTCTCCCAGCTCCTACAATGAGCAGTTCTTC	CATSDFRSPSSYNEQFF
-	TRBV14	TRBD1	TRBJ1-6	TGTGCCAGCAGCGTGACAGGGAAGGGATCACCCCTCCACTTT	CASSVTGKGSPLHF
-	TRBV2	-	TRBJ2-1	TGTGCCAGCAGTGGCGCGGGGGCCAATGAGCAGTTCTTC	CASSGAGANEQFF
-	TRBV12-3/TRBV12-4	-	TRBJ2-7	TGTGCCAGCAGTTCGCTAGGCTCCTACGAGCAGTACTTC	CASSSLGSYEQYF
-	TRBV11-2	-	TRBJ2-2	TGTGCCAGCAGCTTATCGGGCGGGAAGAGCACCGGGGAGCTGTTTTTT	CASSLSGGKSTGELFF
-	TRBV27	-	TRBJ2-3	TGTGCCAGCAGCCCTAGTGTCTCCCCGGCGGATACGCAGTATTTT	CASSPSVSPADTQYF
-	TRBV24-1	-	TRBJ1-3	TGTGCCACCAGTGATTTGAGAGGAGCGCCTGGAAACACCATATATTTT	CATSDLRGAPGNTIYF
-	TRBV5-5	TRBD2	TRBJ2-7	TGTGCCAGCAGCTTGAGGTGGGGCGGGAGTATGGACTACGAGCAGTACTTC	CASSLRWGGSMDYEQYF
once	TRBV29-1	TRBD2	TRBJ2-7	TGCAGCGTTGTCGGACTAGCGGCTAGAGTTGGCGAGCAGTACTTC	CSVVGLAARVGEQYF
-	TRBV7-9	-	TRBJ2-3	TGTGCCAGCAGCTTAGAGCGCATCACAGATACGCAGTATTTT	CASSLERITDTQYF
-	TRBV29-1	-	TRBJ1-1	TGCAGCGCAATTTTGCCGACTGGGGCGGTCATGAACACTGAAGCTTTCTTT	CSAILPTGAVMNTEAFF
-	TRBV5-1	TRBD1	TRBJ1-1	TGCGCCAGCAGCTTGGAGGGAGGGACAGGGGGATTGAACACTGAAGCTTTCTTT	CASSLEGGTGGLNTEAFF
-	TRBV27	-	TRBJ1-1	TGTGCCAGCAGTTTCGGGGTTGGCACTGAAGCTTTCTTT	CASSFGVGTEAFF
-	TRBV18	TRBD1	TRBJ2-2	TGTGCCAGCTCGGGGACAGGATTTTTGGACGGGGAGCTGTTTTTT	CASSGTGFLDGELFF
-	TRBV9	TRBD2	TRBJ2-4	TGTGCCAGCAGCATGGATGGGGGAGGGGTAAACATTCAGTACTTC	CASSMDGGGVNIQYF
-	TRBV18	-	TRBJ2-5	TGTGCCAGCTCCCGATACCAGGGGCTCCAAGAGACCCAGTACTTC	CASSRYQGLQETQYF